A selection of T cell receptor beta chains follows, all from one sample in a study of tumor-infiltrating lymphocytes in primary liver carcinoma. TCRdb redid the calling of the multiplex PCR reads with MiXCR, one entry per CDR3 protein. Seen here are some 110,000 distinct CDR3 sequences, around 64% observed once, and the top ten hold more than 7%. The material sequenced was liver tumor tissue from sampling region 3. These TCRs come from a woman aged 55 to 70 with primary liver carcinoma and hepatitis B virus infection. Both conserved end residues are part of each CDR3. Each record gives: clone size, D gene, V gene, J gene, CDR3 protein, CDR3 DNA. D genes are given only for firm matches. The listing skips clone size in some rows; elsewhere it reads once, few, many or a size class.

size: many; D: TRBD2; V: TRBV7-8; J: TRBJ2-3; CDR3: CASTPVTSADTQYF; DNA: TGTGCCAGCACCCCGGTGACTAGCGCGGATACGCAGTATTTT
size: .; D: .; V: TRBV4-1; J: TRBJ2-1; CDR3: CASSQAIRINEQSF; DNA: TGCGCCAGTAGCCAAGCGATTAGAATCAATGAGCAGTCCTTC
size: .; D: .; V: TRBV6-1; J: TRBJ1-5; CDR3: CASLGWAPGLPQPQHF; DNA: TGTGCCAGCCTAGGGTGGGCCCCTGGTCTACCCCAGCCCCAGCATTTT
size: .; D: .; V: TRBV11-2; J: TRBJ1-1; CDR3: CASSLELSSEAFF; DNA: TGCGCCAGCAGCTTAGAGTTATCTTCCGAAGCTTTCTTT
size: .; D: .; V: TRBV11-2; J: TRBJ1-1; CDR3: CASSLAQGTTEAFF; DNA: TGTGCCAGCAGCTTAGCGCAAGGGACCACTGAAGCTTTCTTT
size: many; D: TRBD1; V: TRBV28; J: TRBJ2-7; CDR3: CASRGTGPYEQYF; DNA: TGTGCCAGCAGGGGGACAGGGCCCTACGAGCAGTACTTC
size: many; D: TRBD2; V: TRBV12-3/TRBV12-4; J: TRBJ2-2; CDR3: CASSPNSGRLGGELFF; DNA: TGTGCCAGCAGTCCCAACAGCGGGAGACTGGGCGGGGAGCTGTTTTTT
size: .; D: TRBD1; V: TRBV12-3/TRBV12-4; J: TRBJ1-2; CDR3: CTSRGYTGQGAIYGYTF; DNA: TGTACCAGCAGGGGCTATACGGGACAGGGGGCGATCTATGGCTATACCTTC
size: .; D: .; V: TRBV11-2; J: TRBJ2-7; CDR3: CASSLTSGSYAQYF; DNA: TGTGCCAGCAGTTTGACTAGTGGGAGTTACGCGCAGTACTTC
size: .; D: TRBD1; V: TRBV6-6; J: TRBJ1-5; CDR3: CVSSYPDRGGQPQHF; DNA: TGTGTCAGCAGTTACCCAGACAGGGGGGGCCAGCCCCAGCATTTT
size: medium-sized; D: TRBD1; V: TRBV11-1; J: TRBJ2-7; CDR3: CASSLALFDRDYEQYF; DNA: TGTGCCAGCAGCTTAGCGCTATTCGACAGGGACTACGAGCAGTACTTC
size: .; D: .; V: TRBV11-2; J: TRBJ2-1; CDR3: CASSLGWDSSNEQFF; DNA: TGTGCCAGCAGCTTAGGTTGGGACTCCAGCAATGAGCAGTTCTTC
size: .; D: .; V: TRBV11-2; J: TRBJ1-2; CDR3: CASSLVGQGARGYTF; DNA: .
size: .; D: .; V: TRBV20-1; J: TRBJ2-1; CDR3: CSARRTVDEQFF; DNA: TGCAGTGCTAGACGGACAGTTGATGAGCAGTTCTTC
size: .; D: .; V: TRBV19; J: TRBJ1-1; CDR3: CASSIRTDTEAFF; DNA: TGTGCCAGTAGTATAAGGACGGACACTGAAGCTTTCTTT
size: many; D: .; V: TRBV29-1; J: TRBJ1-1; CDR3: CSAGDVSEAFF; DNA: TGCAGCGCCGGGGACGTTTCTGAAGCTTTCTTT
size: many; D: .; V: TRBV6-1; J: TRBJ1-3; CDR3: CASSGNLGSGNTIYF; DNA: TGTGCCAGCAGTGGGAATCTCGGCTCTGGAAACACCATATATTTT
size: many; D: .; V: TRBV12-3/TRBV12-4; J: TRBJ2-7; CDR3: CASPPRGRRSYEQYF; DNA: TGTGCCAGCCCCCCCCGTGGGAGACGCTCCTACGAGCAGTACTTC
size: few; D: .; V: TRBV14; J: TRBJ2-2; CDR3: CASSRVVAAAGELFF; DNA: TGTGCCAGCAGCCGGGTAGTAGCAGCCGCGGGGGAGCTGTTTTTT
size: many; D: .; V: TRBV6-5; J: TRBJ1-6; CDR3: CASSYRRGEPLHF; DNA: TGTGCCAGCAGTTACAGGCGGGGGGAACCCCTCCACTTT
size: .; D: .; V: TRBV6-1; J: TRBJ2-6; CDR3: CASSEVQETLGANVLTF; DNA: TGTGCCAGCAGTGAAGTACAGGAGACCCTTGGAGCCAACGTCCTGACTTTC
size: .; D: .; V: TRBV11-2; J: TRBJ2-7; CDR3: CVSRAHGAYERYF; DNA: TGTGTCAGCAGGGCCCATGGGGCCTACGAGCGGTACTTC
size: .; D: TRBD1; V: TRBV11-1; J: TRBJ2-5; CDR3: CASGSNNRDRDF; DNA: TGTGCCAGCGGCTCTAATAACCGTGACAGGGACTTC
size: many; D: .; V: TRBV11-2; J: TRBJ2-7; CDR3: CASRPNIRDNYEQYF; DNA: TGTGCCAGCAGGCCAAACATTCGGGACAACTACGAGCAGTACTTC
size: .; D: .; V: TRBV11-3; J: TRBJ2-1; CDR3: CASSLGQGRRADYNEQFF; DNA: TGTGCCAGCAGCTTAGGTCAAGGCAGGAGGGCCGACTATAATGAGCAGTTCTTC
size: many; D: .; V: TRBV6-5; J: TRBJ2-1; CDR3: CASSYQTGPYNEQFF; DNA: TGTGCCAGCAGTTACCAAACAGGGCCCTACAATGAGCAGTTCTTC
size: many; D: .; V: TRBV11-2; J: TRBJ2-7; CDR3: CASSRLIQGEVYEQYF; DNA: TGTGCCAGCAGCCGACTAATACAGGGTGAGGTCTACGAGCAGTACTTC
size: .; D: .; V: TRBV28; J: TRBJ2-5; CDR3: CASSLYGGPSSGAQYF; DNA: TGTGCCAGCAGTTTATATGGCGGACCGTCATCCGGGGCCCAGTACTTC
size: medium-sized; D: .; V: TRBV29-1; J: TRBJ2-7; CDR3: CSVTRHSAGEQYF; DNA: TGCAGCGTTACGCGACACTCAGCGGGCGAGCAGTACTTC
size: .; D: .; V: TRBV2; J: TRBJ1-6; CDR3: CASSKDGESYNSPLHF; DNA: TGTGCCAGTTCGAAAGATGGGGAGTCCTATAATTCACCCCTACACTTT
size: many; D: .; V: TRBV7-9; J: TRBJ2-1; CDR3: CASSSAGLPHNEQFF; DNA: TGTGCCAGCAGCTCCGCGGGACTGCCTCACAATGAGCAGTTCTTC
size: .; D: .; V: TRBV4-1; J: TRBJ2-6; CDR3: CASSQVTGTDCSGANVLTF; DNA: TGCGCCAGCAGCCAAGTAACTGGGACGGATTGCTCTGGGGCCAACGTCCTGACTTTC
size: .; D: .; V: TRBV30; J: TRBJ1-3; CDR3: CAWSVSGTDRNTTYF; DNA: TGTGCCTGGAGTGTTTCCGGAACAGACCGAAACACCACATATTTT
size: .; D: .; V: TRBV7-2; J: TRBJ1-2; CDR3: CASSLASGGANYGYTF; DNA: TGTGCCAGCAGCTTAGCATCGGGGGGGGCTAACTATGGCTACACCTTC
size: .; D: TRBD1; V: TRBV30; J: TRBJ2-7; CDR3: CALARQGAAYKQYF; DNA: TGTGCCCTGGCTCGACAGGGGGCGGCCTACAAGCAGTACTTC
size: .; D: .; V: TRBV10-2; J: TRBJ2-7; CDR3: CASSESAGREQYF; DNA: TGCGCCAGCAGTGAGTCTGCCGGTCGGGAGCAGTACTTC
size: .; D: .; V: TRBV29-1; J: TRBJ2-1; CDR3: CNVETYNEHFF; DNA: TGCAACGTTGAGACCTACAATGAGCACTTCTTC
size: .; D: .; V: TRBV4-2; J: TRBJ1-5; CDR3: CARSQDLRTSNQPQHF; DNA: TGTGCCCGCAGTCAAGATCTGAGGACTAGCAATCAGCCCCAGCATTTT
size: .; D: .; V: TRBV11-2; J: TRBJ2-7; CDR3: CVSTLEDYSYEQYF; DNA: TGTGTCAGCACCTTAGAGGACTACAGCTACGAGCAGTACTTC
size: few; D: TRBD1; V: TRBV5-1; J: TRBJ2-7; CDR3: CASSRSGGAGYEQYF; DNA: TGCGCCAGCAGCCGATCAGGGGGCGCTGGCTACGAGCAGTACTTC